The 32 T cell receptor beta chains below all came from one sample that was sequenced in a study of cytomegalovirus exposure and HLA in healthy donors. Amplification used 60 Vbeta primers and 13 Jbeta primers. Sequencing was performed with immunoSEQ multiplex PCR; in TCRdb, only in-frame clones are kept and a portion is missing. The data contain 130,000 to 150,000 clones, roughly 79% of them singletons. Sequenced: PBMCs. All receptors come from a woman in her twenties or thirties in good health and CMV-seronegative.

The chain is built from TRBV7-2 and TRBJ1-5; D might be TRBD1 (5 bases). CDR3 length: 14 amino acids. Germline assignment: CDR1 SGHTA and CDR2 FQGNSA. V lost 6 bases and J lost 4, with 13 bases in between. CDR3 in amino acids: CASSRQKGNQPQHF. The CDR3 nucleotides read TGTGCCAGCAGTCGCCAGAAGGGGAATCAGCCCCAGCATTTT. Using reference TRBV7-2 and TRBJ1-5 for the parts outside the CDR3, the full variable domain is GAGVSQSPSNKVTEKGKDVELRCDPISGHTALYWYRQSLGQGLEFLIYFQGNSAPDKSGLPSDRFSAERTGGSVSTLTIQRTQQEDSAVYLCASSRQKGNQPQHFGDGTRLSIL.

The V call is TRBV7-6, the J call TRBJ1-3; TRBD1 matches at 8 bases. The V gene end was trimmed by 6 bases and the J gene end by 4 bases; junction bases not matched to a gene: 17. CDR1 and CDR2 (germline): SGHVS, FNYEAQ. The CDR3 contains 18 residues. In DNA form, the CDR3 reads TGTGCCAGCAGTTCTACAACTGGACAGGGATTCGGAGGAAACACCATATATTTT. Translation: CASSSTTGQGFGGNTIYF.

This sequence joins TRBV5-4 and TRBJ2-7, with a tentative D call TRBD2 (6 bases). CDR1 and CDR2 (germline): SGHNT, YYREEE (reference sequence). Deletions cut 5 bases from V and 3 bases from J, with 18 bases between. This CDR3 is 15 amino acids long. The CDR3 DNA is TGTGCCAGCAGTCCCGGGACTCGGGGCCTCTACGAGCAGTACTTC. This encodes CASSPGTRGLYEQYF. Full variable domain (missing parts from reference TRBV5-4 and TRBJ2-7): ETGVTQSPTHLIKTRGQQVTLRCSSQSGHNTVSWYQQALGQGPQFIFQYYREEENGRGNFPPRFSGLQFPNYSSELNVNALELDDSALYLCASSPGTRGLYEQYFGPGTRLTVT.

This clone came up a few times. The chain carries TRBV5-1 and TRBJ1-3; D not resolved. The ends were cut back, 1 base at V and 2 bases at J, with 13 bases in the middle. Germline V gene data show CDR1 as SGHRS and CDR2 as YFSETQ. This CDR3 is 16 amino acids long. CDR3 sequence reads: CASSLLGLGAGNTIYF. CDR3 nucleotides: TGCGCCAGCAGCTTGCTCGGGTTAGGAGCTGGAAACACCATATATTTT.

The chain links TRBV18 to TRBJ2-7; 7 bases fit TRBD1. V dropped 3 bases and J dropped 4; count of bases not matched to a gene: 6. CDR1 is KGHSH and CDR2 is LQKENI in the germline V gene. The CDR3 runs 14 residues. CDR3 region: CASSPDRALYEQYF. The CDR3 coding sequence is TGTGCCAGCTCACCCGACAGGGCACTTTACGAGCAGTACTTC. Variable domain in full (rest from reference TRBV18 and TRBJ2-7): NAGVMQNPRHLVRRRGQEARLRCSPMKGHSHVYWYRQLPEEGLKFMVYLQKENIIDESGMPKERFSAEFPKEGPSILRIQQVVRGDSAAYFCASSPDRALYEQYFGPGTRLTVT.

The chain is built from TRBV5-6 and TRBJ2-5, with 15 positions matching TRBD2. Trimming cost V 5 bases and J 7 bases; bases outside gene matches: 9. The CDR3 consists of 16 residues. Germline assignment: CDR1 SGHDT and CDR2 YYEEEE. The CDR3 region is CASSRTSGGAGRTQYF. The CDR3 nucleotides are TGTGCCAGCAGTAGGACTAGCGGGGGGGCTGGGAGGACCCAGTACTTC.

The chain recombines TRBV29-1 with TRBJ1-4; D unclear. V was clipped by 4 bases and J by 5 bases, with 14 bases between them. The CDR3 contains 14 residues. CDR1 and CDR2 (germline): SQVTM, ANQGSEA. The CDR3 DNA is TGCAGCGTTGTAAAGGGAGTAGGCAATGAAAAACTGTTTTTT. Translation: CSVVKGVGNEKLFF.

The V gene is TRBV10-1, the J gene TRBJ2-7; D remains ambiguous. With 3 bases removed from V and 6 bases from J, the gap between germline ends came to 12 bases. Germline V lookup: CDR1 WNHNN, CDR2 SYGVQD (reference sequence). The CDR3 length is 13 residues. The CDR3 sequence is CASSDSTIGEQYF. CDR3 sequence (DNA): TGCGCCAGCAGTGATTCTACTATCGGCGAGCAGTACTTC.

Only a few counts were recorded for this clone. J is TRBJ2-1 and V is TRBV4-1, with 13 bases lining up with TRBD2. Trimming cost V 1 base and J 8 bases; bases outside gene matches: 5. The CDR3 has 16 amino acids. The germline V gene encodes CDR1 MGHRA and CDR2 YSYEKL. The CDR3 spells CASSQALGLAGYEQFF. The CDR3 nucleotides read TGCGCCAGCAGCCAAGCTTTGGGACTAGCGGGGTATGAGCAGTTCTTC.

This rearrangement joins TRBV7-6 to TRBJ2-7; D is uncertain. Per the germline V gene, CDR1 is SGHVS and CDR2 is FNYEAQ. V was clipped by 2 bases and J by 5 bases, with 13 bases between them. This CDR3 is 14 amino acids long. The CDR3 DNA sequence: TGTGCCAGCAGCTTAATACATGGCGGCGACGAGCAGTACTTC. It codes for CASSLIHGGDEQYF.

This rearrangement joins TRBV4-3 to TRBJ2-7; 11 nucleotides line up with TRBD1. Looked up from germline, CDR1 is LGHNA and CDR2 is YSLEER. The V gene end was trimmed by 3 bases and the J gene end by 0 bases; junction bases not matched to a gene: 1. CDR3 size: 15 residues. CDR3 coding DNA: TGCGCCAGCAGCCAGGGGACAGGGGGCTCCTACGAGCAGTACTTC. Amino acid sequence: CASSQGTGGSYEQYF.

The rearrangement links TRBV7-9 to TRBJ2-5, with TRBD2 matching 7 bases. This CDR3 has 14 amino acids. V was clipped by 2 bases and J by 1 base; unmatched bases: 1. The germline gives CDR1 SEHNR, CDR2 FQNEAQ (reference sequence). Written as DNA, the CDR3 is TGTGCCAGCAGCTTATCGGGGGGCCAAGAGACCCAGTACTTC. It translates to CASSLSGGQETQYF.

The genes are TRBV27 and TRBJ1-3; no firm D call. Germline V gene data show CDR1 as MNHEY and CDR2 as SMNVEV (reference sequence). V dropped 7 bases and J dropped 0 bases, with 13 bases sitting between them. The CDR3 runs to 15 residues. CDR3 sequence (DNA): TGTGCCAGCAAACCGGGGTACAACTCTGGAAACACCATATATTTT. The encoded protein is CASKPGYNSGNTIYF.

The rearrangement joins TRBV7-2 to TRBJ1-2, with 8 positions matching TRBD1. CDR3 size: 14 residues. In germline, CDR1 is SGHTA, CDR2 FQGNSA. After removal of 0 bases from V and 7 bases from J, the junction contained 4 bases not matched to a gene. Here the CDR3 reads CASSLAPTGGGYTF. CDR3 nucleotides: TGTGCCAGCAGCTTAGCGCCCACAGGGGGTGGCTACACCTTC.

CDR3 loop: CASRDPGGPDTQYF. CDR3 DNA sequence: TGTGCCAGCAGGGATCCGGGGGGGCCGGATACGCAGTATTTT. V gene TRBV5-4 combines with J gene TRBJ2-3, with 8 positions matching TRBD2. The CDR3 contains 14 residues. Germline CDR1 and CDR2: SGHNT and YYREEE (reference sequence). The junction had 8 bases not matched to a gene; V was cut back by 5 bases and J by 6 bases.

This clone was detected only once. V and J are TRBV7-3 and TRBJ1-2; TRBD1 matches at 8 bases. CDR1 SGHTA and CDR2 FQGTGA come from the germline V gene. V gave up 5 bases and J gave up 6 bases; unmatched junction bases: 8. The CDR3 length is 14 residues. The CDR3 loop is CASSPGQGHHGYTF. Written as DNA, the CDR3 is TGTGCCAGCAGCCCCGGACAGGGCCATCATGGCTACACCTTC.

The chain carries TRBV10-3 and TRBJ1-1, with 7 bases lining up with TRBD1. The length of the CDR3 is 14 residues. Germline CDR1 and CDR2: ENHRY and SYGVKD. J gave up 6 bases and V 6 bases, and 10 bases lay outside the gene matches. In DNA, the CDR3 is TGTGCCATCAGGGGAACCGACAGGGTGGCTGAAGCTTTCTTT. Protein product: CAIRGTDRVAEAFF.

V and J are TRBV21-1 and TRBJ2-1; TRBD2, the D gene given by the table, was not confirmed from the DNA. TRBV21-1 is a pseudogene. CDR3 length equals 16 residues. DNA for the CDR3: TGTGCCAGCAGCAAAGGCAAAGTTACTCCTTTCTCCATGCAGTTCTTC. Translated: CASSKGKVTPFSMQFF.

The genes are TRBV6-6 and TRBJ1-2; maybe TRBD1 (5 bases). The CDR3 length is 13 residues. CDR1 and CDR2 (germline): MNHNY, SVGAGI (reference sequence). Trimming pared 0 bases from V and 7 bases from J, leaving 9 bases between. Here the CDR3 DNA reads TGTGCCAGCAGTTACTCGGACATATCTGGCTACACCTTC. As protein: CASSYSDISGYTF.

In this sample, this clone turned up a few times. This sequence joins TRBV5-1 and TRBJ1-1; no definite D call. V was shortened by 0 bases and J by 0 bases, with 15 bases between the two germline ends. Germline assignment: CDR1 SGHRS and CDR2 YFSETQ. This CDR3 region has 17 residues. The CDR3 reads CASSLGSNSQLNTEAFF. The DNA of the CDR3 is TGCGCCAGCAGCTTGGGCTCTAACAGTCAATTGAACACTGAAGCTTTCTTT.

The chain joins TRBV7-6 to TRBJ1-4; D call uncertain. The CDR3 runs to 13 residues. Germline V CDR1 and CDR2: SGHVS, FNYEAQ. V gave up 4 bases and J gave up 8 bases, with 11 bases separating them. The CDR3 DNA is TGTGCCAGCAGCTCCCTAGCCCAGGAAAAACTGTTTTTT. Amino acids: CASSSLAQEKLFF.

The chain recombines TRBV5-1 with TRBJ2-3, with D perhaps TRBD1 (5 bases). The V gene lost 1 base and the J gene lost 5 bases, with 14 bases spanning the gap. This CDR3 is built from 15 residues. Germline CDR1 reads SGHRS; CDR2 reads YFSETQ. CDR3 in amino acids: CASSLREGAGDTQYF. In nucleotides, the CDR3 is TGCGCCAGCAGCTTGAGGGAAGGGGCTGGAGATACGCAGTATTTT.

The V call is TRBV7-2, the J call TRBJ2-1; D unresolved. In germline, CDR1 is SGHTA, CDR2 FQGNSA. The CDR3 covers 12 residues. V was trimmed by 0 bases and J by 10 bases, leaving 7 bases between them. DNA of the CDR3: TGTGCCAGCAGCTTAGCCCCATCCGAGCAGTTCTTC. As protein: CASSLAPSEQFF.

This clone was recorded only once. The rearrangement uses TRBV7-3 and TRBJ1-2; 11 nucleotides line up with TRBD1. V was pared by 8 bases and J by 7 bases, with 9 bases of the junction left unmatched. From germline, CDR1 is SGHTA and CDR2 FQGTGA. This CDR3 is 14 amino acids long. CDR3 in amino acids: CASGTPGQGGGYTF. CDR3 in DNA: TGTGCCAGCGGTACTCCGGGACAGGGGGGTGGCTACACCTTC.

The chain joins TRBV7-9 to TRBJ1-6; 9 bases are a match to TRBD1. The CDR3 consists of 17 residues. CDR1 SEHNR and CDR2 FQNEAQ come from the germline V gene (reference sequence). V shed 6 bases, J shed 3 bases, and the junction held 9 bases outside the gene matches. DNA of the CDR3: TGTGCCAGCAGTGGGGACAGGGCGAACTACTATAATTCACCCCTCCACTTT. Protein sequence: CASSGDRANYYNSPLHF.

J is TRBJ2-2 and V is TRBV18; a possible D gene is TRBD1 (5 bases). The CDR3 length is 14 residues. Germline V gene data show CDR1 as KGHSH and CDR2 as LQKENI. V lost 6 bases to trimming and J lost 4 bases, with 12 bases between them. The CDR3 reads CASSQQGSTGELFF. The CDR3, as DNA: TGTGCCAGCTCGCAGCAGGGCTCCACCGGGGAGCTGTTTTTT.

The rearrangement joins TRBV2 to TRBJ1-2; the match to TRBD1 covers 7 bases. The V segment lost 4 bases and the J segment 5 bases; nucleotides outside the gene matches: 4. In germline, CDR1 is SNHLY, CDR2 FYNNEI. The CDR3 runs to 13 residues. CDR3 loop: CASSVSTGYGYTF. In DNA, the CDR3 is TGTGCCAGCAGTGTATCGACAGGGTATGGCTACACCTTC. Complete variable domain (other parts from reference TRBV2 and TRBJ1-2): EPEVTQTPSHQVTQMGQEVILRCVPISNHLYFYWYRQILGQKVEFLVSFYNNEISEKSEIFDDQFSVERPDGSNFTLKIRSTKLEDSAMYFCASSVSTGYGYTFGSGTRLTVV.

The CDR3 DNA reads TGTGCCAGTAGTATGATGGTCGGGATGATTACCAAAAACATTCAGTACTTC. Translation: CASSMMVGMITKNIQYF. The chain employs TRBV19 and TRBJ2-4, with a weak D call TRBD2 (5 bases). The CDR3 length is 17 residues. Trimming took 3 bases from V and 2 from J, leaving 17 bases between them. Germline V lookup: CDR1 LNHDA, CDR2 SQIVND (reference sequence).

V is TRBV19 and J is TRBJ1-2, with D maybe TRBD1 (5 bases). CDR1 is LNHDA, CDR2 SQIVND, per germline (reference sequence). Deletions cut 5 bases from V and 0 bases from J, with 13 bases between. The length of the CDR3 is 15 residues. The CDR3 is CASSHGHLANYGYTF. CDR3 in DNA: TGTGCCAGTAGTCACGGACACTTAGCTAACTATGGCTACACCTTC.

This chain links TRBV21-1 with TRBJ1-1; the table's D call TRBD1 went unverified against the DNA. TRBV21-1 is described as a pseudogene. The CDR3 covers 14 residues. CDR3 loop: CASSQGCGNTEAFF. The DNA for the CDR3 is TGTGCCAGCAGCCAGGGGTGCGGAAACACTGAAGCTTTCTTT.

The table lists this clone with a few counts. CDR3 sequence reads: CASSYSKRADTQYF. The DNA of the CDR3 is TGTGCCAGCAGTTACTCGAAAAGAGCAGATACGCAGTATTTT. The rearrangement uses TRBV6-6 and TRBJ2-3, with D unresolved. Germline assignment: CDR1 MNHNY and CDR2 SVGAGI (reference sequence). Trimming left V 0 bases short and J 4 bases short, with 8 bases between. The CDR3 spans 14 residues.

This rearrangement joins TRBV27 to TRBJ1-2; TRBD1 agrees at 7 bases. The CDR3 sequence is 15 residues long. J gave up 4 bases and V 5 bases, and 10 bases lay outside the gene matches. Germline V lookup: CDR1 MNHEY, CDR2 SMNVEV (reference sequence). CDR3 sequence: CASSLTPGTVYGYTF. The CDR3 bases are TGTGCCAGCAGTCTGACTCCCGGGACAGTCTATGGCTACACCTTC.